This T cell receptor beta chain was retrieved from a study of T cell responses to AZD1222 COVID-19 vaccine. This CDR3 has 15 amino acids. Germline-derived CDR1 and CDR2 are MNHEY and SVGAGI. J gave up 2 bases and V 10 bases, and 10 bases lay outside the gene matches. Using immunoSEQ multiplex PCR, the repertoire was profiled, and TCRdb retains in-frame clones only, with some absent. In the table there are 120,000 or so clones, 80% to 95% of which are singletons. The V call is TRBV6-5, the J call TRBJ2-7; TRBD2 aligns across 11 bases. The receptor was derived from an adult in good health. The sample in question was peripheral blood, obtained on day 0 of AZD1222 vaccination. CDR3: CATKPGTSGAYEQYF. The CDR3 DNA reads TGTGCCACCAAGCCAGGGACTAGCGGAGCCTACGAGCAGTACTTC.